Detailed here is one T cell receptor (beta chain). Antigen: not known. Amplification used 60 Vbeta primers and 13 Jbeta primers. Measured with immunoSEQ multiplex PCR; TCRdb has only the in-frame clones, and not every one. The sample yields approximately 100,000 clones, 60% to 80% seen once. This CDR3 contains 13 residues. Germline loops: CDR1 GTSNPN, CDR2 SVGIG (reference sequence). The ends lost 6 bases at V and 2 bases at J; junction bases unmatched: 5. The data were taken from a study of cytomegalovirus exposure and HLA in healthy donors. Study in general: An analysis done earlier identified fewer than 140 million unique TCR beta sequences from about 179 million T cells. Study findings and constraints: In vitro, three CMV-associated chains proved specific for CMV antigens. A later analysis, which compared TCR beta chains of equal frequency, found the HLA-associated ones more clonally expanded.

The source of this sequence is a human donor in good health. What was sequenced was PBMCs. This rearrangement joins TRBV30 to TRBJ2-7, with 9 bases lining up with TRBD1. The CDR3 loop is CACGQGTTYEQYF. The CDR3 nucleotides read TGTGCCTGCGGACAGGGGACAACCTACGAGCAGTACTTC. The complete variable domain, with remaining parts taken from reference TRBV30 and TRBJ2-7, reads SQTIHQWPATLVQPVGSPLSLECTVEGTSNPNLYWYRQAAGRGLQLLFYSVGIGQISSEVPQNLSASRPQDRQFILSSKKLLLSDSGFYLCACGQGTTYEQYFGPGTRLTVT.